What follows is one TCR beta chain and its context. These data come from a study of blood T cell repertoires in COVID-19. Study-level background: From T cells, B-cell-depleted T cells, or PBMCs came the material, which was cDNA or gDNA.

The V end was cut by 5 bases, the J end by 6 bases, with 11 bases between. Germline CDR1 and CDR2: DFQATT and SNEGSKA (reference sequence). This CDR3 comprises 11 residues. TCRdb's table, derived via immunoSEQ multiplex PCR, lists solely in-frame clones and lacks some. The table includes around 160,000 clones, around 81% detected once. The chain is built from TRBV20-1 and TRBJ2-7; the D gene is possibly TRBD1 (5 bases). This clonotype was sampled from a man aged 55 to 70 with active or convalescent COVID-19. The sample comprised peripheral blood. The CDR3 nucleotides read TGCAGTGCTTTTGACAGCCCCGAGCAGTACTTC. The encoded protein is CSAFDSPEQYF.